This T cell receptor (beta chain) was documented in a study of T-cell reconstitution after alpha-beta-depleted transplantation in children. This clonotype was counted ten times or more. Unique molecular identifiers featured in how the TCRbeta library was prepared. TCRdb re-called the PCR reads through MiXCR, storing one row per CDR3 protein. Of about 610,000 distinct CDR3 sequences detected, approximately 10% appear once; the ten largest clones hold less than 5%. V lost 5 bases to trimming and J lost 0 bases; unmatched junction nucleotides: 11. The CDR3 has 17 residues. Germline V gene data show CDR1 as SGHTA and CDR2 as FQGNSA.

This specimen consisted of PBMCs from the stem cell graft donor, obtained from the stem cell graft. The TCR comes from a human donor who donated a stem cell graft to a child with acute myeloid leukemia. The genes are TRBV7-2 and TRBJ2-3, with 7 positions matching TRBD2. Written as DNA, the CDR3 is TGTGCCAGCAGCCTAACAACCTTCGGGGGGAGCACAGATACGCAGTATTTT. This codes for CASSLTTFGGSTDTQYF.